This record covers a single T cell receptor beta chain. Its antigen is unidentified. CDR1 ENHRY and CDR2 SYGVKD come from the germline V gene. V lost 8 bases to trimming and J lost 8 bases, with 15 bases between them. The CDR3 contains 12 residues. The record originates from a study of T cells after posttransplantation cyclophosphamide. Overall study findings and caveats: Later post-transplant blood repertoires were often dominated by donor CD8+ memory clones. Recipient CMV seropositivity and CMV reactivation strongly tracked TRB clonality. Tissue-infiltrating T cells from skin or gut overlapped little with blood T cells.

Method: immunoSEQ multiplex PCR; TCRdb's copy keeps in-frame clones and lacks some. Of tens of thousands of clones in the sample, roughly 90% were seen once. Controls had myeloablative marrow grafts with methotrexate and calcineurin inhibitor, sampled at 1 year. The gene calls are TRBV10-3 and TRBJ1-2, with unresolved D. This sequence was found in a female patient aged 50-60 years who received an allogeneic stem cell transplant from an unrelated donor, was CMV-positive, and had chronic GVHD only. A share of the T cells may be of graft donor origin. This material consisted of PBMCs, taken after an allogeneic stem cell transplant with a calcineurin inhibitor and methotrexate. CDR3 coding DNA: TGTGCCATCGCGTTTGAGGGTGGCGGCTACACCTTC. Amino acid sequence: CAIAFEGGGYTF.